Listed here are 8 T cell receptor beta chains from one sample, sequenced in a study of PD-L1 blockade in urothelial cancer. The protocol was immunoSEQ multiplex PCR, while the TCRdb copy is restricted to in-frame clones and leaves out a portion. In the table there are tens of thousands of clones, around 84% of which are singletons. The sequences come from PBMCs, collected around atezolizumab (anti-PD-L1) treatment. These receptors were collected from a man aged 65-85 years with urothelial cancer.

The rearrangement links TRBV19 to TRBJ1-2; 8 bases are shared with TRBD1. J was trimmed by 6 bases and V by 5 bases; bases with no gene match: 11. The CDR3 is made up of 15 amino acids. CDR1 is LNHDA, CDR2 SQIVND, per germline (reference sequence). The CDR3 here is CASSARPRGQDGYTF. As DNA, the CDR3 is TGTGCCAGTAGTGCCCGTCCTAGGGGACAGGATGGCTACACCTTC.

The V call is TRBV4-1, the J call TRBJ1-2, with 8 bases matching TRBD1. Germline V CDR1 and CDR2: MGHRA, YSYEKL. CDR3 length equals 18 residues. V was clipped by 0 bases and J by 8 bases; unmatched bases: 17. The CDR3, as DNA: TGCGCCAGCAGCCAAGAGAATACCAGGGTGATCGGGGACAGGGGCTACACCTTC. Protein product: CASSQENTRVIGDRGYTF.

V is TRBV6-4 and J is TRBJ2-1; TRBD2 might be the D (7 bases). The CDR3 loop spans 15 amino acids. Trimming shortened V by 0 bases and J by 7 bases, and 13 bases separated the two germline ends. Germline V gene data show CDR1 as MRHNA and CDR2 as SNTAGT. This CDR3 reads CASSDSGGARNEQFF. The CDR3 region has the DNA TGTGCCAGCAGTGACTCGGGGGGGGCTCGGAATGAGCAGTTCTTC.

This clone was counted between two and nine times. The chain carries TRBV27 and TRBJ1-1; D might be TRBD1 (5 bases). CDR1 and CDR2 (germline): MNHEY, SMNVEV (reference sequence). The CDR3 sequence is 15 residues long. Trimming removed 2 bases from V and 3 bases from J, with 13 bases in between. In DNA, the CDR3 is TGTGCCAGCAGTTTAAAGCCAGGGTCGGACACTGAAGCTTTCTTT. Its translation: CASSLKPGSDTEAFF.

This clone showed up just once. The chain recombines TRBV15 with TRBJ2-2; D gene unclear. CDR1 and CDR2 from the germline V gene are LNHNV and YYDKDF (reference sequence). The CDR3 has 15 residues. V shed 4 bases and J shed 0 bases, with 9 bases lying between them. CDR3 nucleotides: TGTGCCACCAGCATTAACCGCGCGAACACCGGGGAGCTGTTTTTT. The encoded protein is CATSINRANTGELFF. The entire variable domain, with the rest obtained from reference TRBV15 and TRBJ2-2, is as follows: DAMVIQNPRYQVTQFGKPVTLSCSQTLNHNVMYWYQQKSSQAPKLLFHYYDKDFNNEADTPDNFQSRRPNTSFCFLDIRSPGLGDTAMYLCATSINRANTGELFFGEGSRLTVL.

The chain couples TRBV19 to TRBJ2-3, with 9 bases matching TRBD1. The junction had 8 bases not matched to a gene; V was cut back by 5 bases and J by 8 bases. CDR1 and CDR2 from the germline V gene are LNHDA and SQIVND (reference sequence). The CDR3 consists of 14 residues. The CDR3 DNA sequence: TGTGCCAGTAGTCCCGGGACAGGGTTAGGTACGCAGTATTTT. This translates into CASSPGTGLGTQYF.

J is TRBJ2-7 and V is TRBV18, with D possibly matching TRBD2 (6 bases). From germline, CDR1 is KGHSH and CDR2 LQKENI. Trimming removed 2 bases at V and 3 bases at J, with 8 bases between. The CDR3 contains 13 residues. Written as DNA, the CDR3 is TGTGCCAGCTCACCAGGGGGACTCTACGAGCAGTACTTC. It encodes CASSPGGLYEQYF. The full variable domain, rest sourced from reference TRBV18 and TRBJ2-7, is NAGVMQNPRHLVRRRGQEARLRCSPMKGHSHVYWYRQLPEEGLKFMVYLQKENIIDESGMPKERFSAEFPKEGPSILRIQQVVRGDSAAYFCASSPGGLYEQYFGPGTRLTVT.

This chain links TRBV11-3 with TRBJ2-2; 9 bases align to TRBD2. This CDR3 comprises 16 residues. The ends lost 1 base at V and 5 bases at J; junction bases unmatched: 5. Germline lookup yields CDR1 SGHNT and CDR2 YENEEA. The CDR3 bases are TGTGCCAGCAGCTTAGTAGGAAGCGGGGGGACCGGGGAGCTGTTTTTT. Translated: CASSLVGSGGTGELFF.